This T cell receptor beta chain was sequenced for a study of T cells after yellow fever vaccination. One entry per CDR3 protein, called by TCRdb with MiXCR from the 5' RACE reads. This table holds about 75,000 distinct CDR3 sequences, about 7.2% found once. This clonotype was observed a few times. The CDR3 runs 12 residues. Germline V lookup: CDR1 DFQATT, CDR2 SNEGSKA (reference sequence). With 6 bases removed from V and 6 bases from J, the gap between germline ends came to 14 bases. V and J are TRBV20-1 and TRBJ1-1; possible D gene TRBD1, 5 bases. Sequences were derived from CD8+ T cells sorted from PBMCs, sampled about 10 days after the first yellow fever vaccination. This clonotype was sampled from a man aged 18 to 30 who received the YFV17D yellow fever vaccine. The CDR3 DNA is TGCAGTGCCAGGGTGAGGGACGCTGAAGCTTTCTTT. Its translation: CSARVRDAEAFF.